This TCR beta chain was sequenced during a study of regulatory T cells in long-lasting Graves disease. Study summary: Graves' patients diagnosed newly had used antithyroid drugs under 3 months. Study-wide results and caveats: Those with persistent disease had in common more public clonotypes (more than 2,500) than new patients (roughly 970).

For TCR beta, libraries came from iRepertoire HTBI primers and Arm-PCR of CDR3 regions. One entry per CDR3 protein results from TCRdb running MiXCR on the multiplex PCR reads. The sample has 350,000 to 500,000 distinct CDR3 sequences; approximately 16% are singletons. This clonotype occurred many times. Antigen unknown. The CDR3 loop spans 15 amino acids. CDR1 and CDR2 (germline): LGHNA, YNFKEQ. The V segment lost 4 bases and the J segment 5 bases; nucleotides outside the gene matches: 5. Time point denoted: newly diagnosed GD, antithyroid drugs for less than 3 months. From PBMCs, RNA was extracted and then used to make the TCR library. These same records also appear under a second study, on T cells in Graves' hyperthyroidism and ophthalmopathy. In that study: The model made its ophthalmopathy prediction, and onset followed a median 6.5 months later.

The clonotype comes from a woman between 25 and 40 years old with Graves disease. The chain carries TRBV4-2 and TRBJ2-1; the match to TRBD1 covers 10 bases. Sample: peripheral blood mononuclear cells (PBMCs), taken at new diagnosis, from a patient treated with antithyroid drugs. CDR3 DNA sequence: TGTGCCAGCAGCCTGGGCGGGACAGGGGACAATGAGCAGTTCTTC. Translating gives CASSLGGTGDNEQFF.